The present T cell receptor (beta chain) was sequenced within a study of vaccination and CD4 T cells after COVID-19 (dated by TCRdb to 2022 to 2024). Study-wide context: Convalescent patients had a positive SARS-CoV-2 result on nasal swab PCR, and of these patients, some ten had mild disease and one had severe disease. The convalescent cohort included six males and four females, with two Hispanic individuals, seven Caucasians, two Asians and one multiracial person. Two doses of either the Pfizer-BioNTech BNT162b2 vaccine (n=8) or the Moderna mRNA-1273 vaccine (n=2) were administered to participants. Post-COVID blood samples from convalescent patients were collected a median of about 110 days after diagnosis, with a range of roughly 30 to 170 days. Post-vaccine blood samples were collected a median of approximately 68 days after the second vaccine dose, ranging from about 13 to 241 days. Culture stimuli were overlapping spike peptide pools from SARS-CoV-2 and from the common cold coronaviruses HCoV-NL63, HCoV-OC43 and HCoV-229E. Control cultures used a CEFX viral epitope pool as positive control, an HIV-1 Nef peptide pool as negative control, or no peptide. The spike-specific CD4+ TCR repertoire was compared before and after mRNA vaccination in approximately 9 COVID-19 convalescent patients and several infection-naive healthy vaccine recipients.

Library creation used PCR. DNA from cultured CD4+ T cells underwent TCR sequencing with the Oncomine TCR Beta short-read assay at the Johns Hopkins FTIC core. The QIAamp micro DNA kit was used to extract genomic DNA from the cultured CD4+ T cells. Oncomine TCR Beta libraries from cultured CD4+ T cells were pooled using unique dual indexes and sequenced on an Illumina iSeq 100. Per the source publication's procedure: Non-productive sequences were filtered out, and CDR3s that did not start with C, did not end with F or W, or were shorter than 7 amino acids were discarded. The MANAFEST web application was used to identify antigen-specific clonotypes by comparing peptide-stimulated wells against reference wells and other culture wells. For a clone to be called positive, the clone needed an FDR below 0.05, an odds ratio above 5, and a productive frequency above 0.1% in at least two of three replicate wells. Clonotypes that were significantly expanded in both SARS-CoV-2 spike wells and at least one common cold coronavirus spike condition were defined as cross-reactive. Using R version 3.6.1, CDR3 homology was evaluated through Levenshtein distances (stringdist) along with unrooted phylogenetic trees (ape). The public reads were quality trimmed at Q25 with fastp and then assembled into clones with MiXCR by TCRdb, keeping productive beta chains. For every CDR3 protein sequence, its rows merge into one entry that carries the most common genes and DNA. For this entry, the V and J calls and clone size follow TCRdb and not the study's own pipeline. Recorded for this sample are some 11,000 distinct CDR3 sequences; more than 30% of them occurred a single time. The biggest ten clones account for approximately 13% of the sample.

This clonotype showed up just a few times. Its specific antigen is unknown. No much larger clonotype is one base removed from it; base qualities were not supplied. In the germline V gene (reference sequence), CDR1 corresponds to WNHNN and CDR2 to SYGVQD. The V and J ends are trimmed by 3 bases and 2 bases, leaving 12 bases between them. Counted from cysteine to phenylalanine, this CDR3 has 15 amino acids. This entry keeps only the CDR3 DNA: 45 bases, framed from base 1. Study-wide findings and limitations: In convalescent patients, a median approximately 90% of post-vaccine SARS-CoV-2-reactive clones were detected only after vaccination, suggesting vaccine-specific priming. Although the median number of SARS-CoV-2-reactive clonotypes went up from around 20 after infection to 38 after vaccination, the increase was not significant. Of the vaccine-specific clones found in convalescent patients, nearly all (304 of 307) were mono-reactive for SARS-CoV-2 spike instead of being cross-reactive with common cold coronaviruses. Only a relatively small number of convalescent patients were included in the study, and early timepoints following natural infection were not analyzed.

The treatment or condition label corresponds to: approximately 9-day PBMC culture with coronavirus spike peptide pools or control peptides (ViraFEST assay). The study used the ViraFEST assay, which expanded antigen-specific T cells with peptide pools and then identified expanded clonotypes by TCR sequencing. The convalescent patients' positive SARS-CoV-2 PCR tests fell between March and December 2020, which was before the Alpha, Beta and Delta variants emerged in the United States. Each well held 2.2 million or so PBMCs cultured in IMDM containing around 5.1% human AB serum and around 10 IU/ml IL-2, with roughly 10 ug/ml peptide pools added. On days 3 and 7, half of the culture medium was replaced with fresh IL-2-containing medium. Once the cells had been in culture for around 10 days, the EasySep CD4+ T cell isolation kit was used to isolate CD4+ T cells by negative selection. PBMCs were separated from whole blood using Ficoll-Paque Plus gradient centrifugation and then either used fresh or cryopreserved at -140C. Culture conditions were generally each tested in triplicate wells.

This clonotype was sampled from a human donor who had recovered from COVID-19. The source material was CD4+ T cells from blood, cultured in vitro, sampled after SARS-CoV-2 vaccination. Recombination linked TRBV10-1 to TRBJ2-3, with a tentative D gene TRBD2 over 5 matching bases. The CDR3 here reads CASSDNKRFTDTQYF. Read as DNA, the sequence is TGCGCCAGCAGTGACAATAAGCGGTTCACAGATACGCAGTATTTT.